The present T cell receptor beta chain was sequenced within a study of regulatory T cells in long-lasting Graves disease. Study context: Persistence in Graves' disease required over 5 years of antithyroid drugs plus positive TSH receptor antibodies.

Sample time point: persistent/refractory GD, antithyroid drugs over 5 years with positive TRAb. Researchers made the TCR library from RNA that was extracted from PBMCs. Collection of peripheral blood (approximately 9 milliliters) was done using EDTA tubes. V was clipped by 4 bases and J by 7 bases, with 11 bases between them. The germline gives CDR1 DFQATT, CDR2 SNEGSKA (reference sequence). The CDR3 covers 12 residues. A word on this clonotype: Its antigen is currently unknown.

Arm-PCR of CDR3 regions with iRepertoire HTBI primers generated TCR beta libraries. One entry per CDR3 protein, called by TCRdb with MiXCR from the multiplex PCR reads. Among more than 650,000 distinct CDR3 sequences listed, 25% to 35% were seen once. Findings and caveats of the study: The sample size was small, and this may have reduced accuracy. Graves' patients with persistent disease showed TCR diversity lower than patients newly diagnosed.

This chain joins TRBV20-1 and TRBJ2-1; D not certain. The sequenced sample was peripheral blood mononuclear cells (PBMCs), obtained when the disease was refractory, from a patient treated with antithyroid drugs. This sequence was found in a female donor with Graves disease. CDR3 amino acids: CSATLERNEQFF. The CDR3 DNA reads TGCAGTGCTACACTTGAGCGAAATGAGCAGTTCTTC.